These T cell receptor beta chains were read from a single sample in a study of T-cell reconstitution after alpha-beta-depleted transplantation in children. TCRdb reprocessed the PCR reads with MiXCR, giving one entry per CDR3 protein. There are approximately 4,600 distinct CDR3 sequences in the sample; roughly 24% occur only once, and around 35% lies in the top ten. Material: PBMCs, mostly from graft donor cells, obtained 60 days after TCRalphabeta/CD19-depleted stem cell transplant. These TCRs come from a male patient aged 2 to 10 who had a stem cell transplant for acute lymphoblastic leukemia, so the T cells may come from the graft donor. The CDR3 runs from the conserved cysteine through the conserved F or W. D genes are given only for firm matches. Size is stated for part of the rows, as once, few or many counts, or as a class when the clone is expanded.

V	J	size	D	DNA	CDR3
TRBV15	TRBJ1-4	many	NA	TGTGCCACCGCTTCGACAACAACTAAAAAACTGTTTTTT	CATASTTTKKLFF
TRBV2	TRBJ2-7	many	NA	TGTGCCAGCAGTGAAGCGTTAGCGCGGATCGAGCAGTACTTC	CASSEALARIEQYF
TRBV28	TRBJ2-1	large	NA	TGTGCCAGCAGCATAGGTGCGCCCTACAATGAGCAGTTCTTC	CASSIGAPYNEQFF
TRBV20-1	TRBJ2-7	medium-sized	NA	TGCAGTGCTAGGGACGCCTACGAGCAGTACTTC	CSARDAYEQYF
TRBV7-9	TRBJ2-3	many	NA	TGTGCCAGCAGTTTTGTCCTTGGGGGGGCGGACACAGATACGCAGTATTTT	CASSFVLGGADTDTQYF
TRBV5-4	TRBJ2-3	many	NA	TGTGCCAGCAGCTCCCCAGGGGCGGGAAGGGATACGCAGTATTTT	CASSSPGAGRDTQYF
TRBV6-1	TRBJ2-5	many	TRBD1	TGTGCCAGCAGTCCTTGGACAGGGGTGAAGACCCAGTACTTC	CASSPWTGVKTQYF
TRBV3-1	TRBJ2-6	few	TRBD2	TGTGCCACCTCCCCTGGGGGGGCTGGGGCCAACGTCCTGACTTTC	CATSPGGAGANVLTF
TRBV29-1	TRBJ1-6	many	NA	TGCAGCGTATGGACGGGACATTTGAATTCACCCCTCCACTTT	CSVWTGHLNSPLHF
TRBV6-4	TRBJ2-1	many	TRBD2	TGTGCCAGCAGCACCGGGACTAGTATCGATGAGCAGTTCTTC	CASSTGTSIDEQFF
TRBV4-1	TRBJ2-3	few	TRBD2	TGCGCCAGCAGATGGACTAGCGGGTCTGATACGCAGTATTTT	CASRWTSGSDTQYF
TRBV29-1	TRBJ2-7	NA	NA	TGCAGCGTTCGCGACAGGACCGCCTACGAGCAGTACTTC	CSVRDRTAYEQYF
TRBV30	TRBJ2-1	many	TRBD1	TGTGCCTGGGATCACGAAACATTCGTTTCAGGGGGCTCCTACAATGAGCAGTTCTTC	CAWDHETFVSGGSYNEQFF
TRBV14	TRBJ2-7	NA	NA	TGTGCCAGCGGCCAAATCTGGGGCCTCAGAGGCGAGCAGTACTTC	CASGQIWGLRGEQYF
TRBV3-1	TRBJ2-2	NA	NA	TGTGCCAGCAGCCCCCGGGGGCCGGGGGAGCTGTTTTTT	CASSPRGPGELFF
TRBV28	TRBJ2-4	NA	NA	TGTGCCAGCAGTCTTGGGACTGGGCGCGACATTCAGTACTTC	CASSLGTGRDIQYF
TRBV7-2	TRBJ2-7	NA	TRBD1	TGTGCCAGCAGCACCTGGACAGGAAAATACGAGCAGTACTTC	CASSTWTGKYEQYF
TRBV10-3	TRBJ2-2	NA	NA	TGTGCCATCAGTGATCGGGGGTACACCGGGGAGCTGTTTTTT	CAISDRGYTGELFF
TRBV6-5	TRBJ2-7	many	NA	TGTGCCAGCAGCACGGCCGGGAGGGGGCGCGGTACTCCAACCTACGAGCAGTACTTC	CASSTAGRGRGTPTYEQYF
TRBV28	TRBJ2-3	many	NA	TGTGCCACCCTCTTCCGGGGCGGGGCCACAGATACGCAGTATTTT	CATLFRGGATDTQYF
TRBV7-2	TRBJ2-5	many	NA	TGTGCCAGCAGTCGCAGGGAAGAGACCCAGTACTTC	CASSRREETQYF
TRBV3-1	TRBJ2-5	medium-sized	TRBD1	TGTGCCAGCAGCCAAGATCGTCTCCTGACAGGGGAAGAAGAGACCCAGTACTTC	CASSQDRLLTGEEETQYF
TRBV9	TRBJ2-2	many	NA	TGTGCCAGCAGCGCCGGTAGGACCGGGGAGCTGTTTTTT	CASSAGRTGELFF
TRBV7-8	TRBJ2-5	NA	NA	TGTGCCAGCAGCCCTACCATCGGGGCAGGAGAGACCCAGTACTTC	CASSPTIGAGETQYF
TRBV29-1	TRBJ1-1	medium-sized	NA	TGCAGCGTTGAACTGGCCCGAAACGCTGAAGCTTTCTTT	CSVELARNAEAFF
TRBV7-2	TRBJ1-3	NA	NA	TGTGCCAGCACCCTGGACAAGAAAGGAAACACCATATATTTT	CASTLDKKGNTIYF
TRBV4-1	TRBJ2-3	NA	NA	TGCGCCAGCAGCCAAGCATATGGGGTCACAGATACGCAGTATTTT	CASSQAYGVTDTQYF
TRBV7-9	TRBJ2-7	many	NA	TGTGCCAGCAGCTTATTACCCGGGGCGAAAGCCTACGAGCAGTACTTC	CASSLLPGAKAYEQYF
TRBV27	TRBJ2-7	NA	NA	TGTGCCAGCAGGAACACCTACGAGCAGTACTTC	CASRNTYEQYF
TRBV3-1	TRBJ1-2	medium-sized	NA	TGTGCCAGCAGCCAAGCATGGGGCTACTATGGCTACACCTTC	CASSQAWGYYGYTF
TRBV2	TRBJ2-6	medium-sized	NA	TGTGCCAGCACCTCTGGGGCCAACGTCCTGACTTTC	CASTSGANVLTF
TRBV29-1	TRBJ2-1	NA	NA	TGCAGCGTGACTTGGGGAGGCTCCTACAATGAGCAGTTCTTC	CSVTWGGSYNEQFF
TRBV6-5	TRBJ2-5	NA	NA	TGTGCCAGCAGTTACTCCGGGTCCCTCCAAGAGACCCAGTACTTC	CASSYSGSLQETQYF
TRBV24-1	TRBJ2-3	large	NA	TGTGCCACCTTTGACTCTCTCACAGATACGCAGTATTTT	CATFDSLTDTQYF
TRBV5-1	TRBJ2-7	many	TRBD2	TGCGCCAGCAGCTTTAGCGGGGAGACCTACGAGCAGTACTTC	CASSFSGETYEQYF
TRBV10-3	TRBJ1-6	many	TRBD1	TGTGCCATCAGTGAATTTGGGACAGTTAATTCACCCCTCCACTTT	CAISEFGTVNSPLHF
TRBV11-3	TRBJ2-5	few	TRBD2	TGTGCCAGCAGCCTTAGGACTAGCGGGAGGGGTGGGGAGACCCAGTACTTC	CASSLRTSGRGGETQYF
TRBV7-3	TRBJ2-3	once	TRBD2	TGTGCCAGCGGCTTAACGGGACATCTGACTAGCGGGAGGAGAAGGGATACGCAGTATTTT	CASGLTGHLTSGRRRDTQYF
TRBV6-5	TRBJ2-1	medium-sized	NA	TGTGCCAGCAGTTACTCTGGAGGGGGCTTAGAGCAGTTCTTC	CASSYSGGGLEQFF